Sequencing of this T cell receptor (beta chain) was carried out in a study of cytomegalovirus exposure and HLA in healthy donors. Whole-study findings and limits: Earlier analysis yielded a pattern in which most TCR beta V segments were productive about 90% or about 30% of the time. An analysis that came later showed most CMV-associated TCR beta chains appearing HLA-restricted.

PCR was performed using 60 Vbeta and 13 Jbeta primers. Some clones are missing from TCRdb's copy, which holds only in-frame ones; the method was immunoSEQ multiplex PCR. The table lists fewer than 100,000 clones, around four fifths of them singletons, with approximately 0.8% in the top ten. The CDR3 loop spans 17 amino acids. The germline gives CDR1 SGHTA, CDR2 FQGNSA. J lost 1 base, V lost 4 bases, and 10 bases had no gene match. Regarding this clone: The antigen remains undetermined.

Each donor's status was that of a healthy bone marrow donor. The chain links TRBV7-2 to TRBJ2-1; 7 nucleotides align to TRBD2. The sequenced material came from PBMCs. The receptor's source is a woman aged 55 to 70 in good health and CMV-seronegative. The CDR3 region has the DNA TGTGCCAGCAGCTGGAACTCTGGCGGGGGTTCCTACAATGAGCAGTTCTTC. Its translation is CASSWNSGGGSYNEQFF.